These 25 T cell receptor beta chains were all obtained from the same sample, sequenced in a study of T cell responses to AZD1222 COVID-19 vaccine. Clones were sequenced by immunoSEQ multiplex PCR, and TCRdb holds only the in-frame ones, with some missing. The sample holds fewer than 110,000 clones; roughly 87% are singletons and the top ten take around 4.5%. The sample in question was peripheral blood, obtained on day 0 of AZD1222 vaccination. The receptor source for this set is an adult in good health.

This sequence joins TRBV7-9 and TRBJ1-1; TRBD1 matches 11 bases. The CDR3 spans 15 residues. Germline assignment: CDR1 SEHNR and CDR2 FQNEAQ (reference sequence). J lost 3 bases, V lost 5 bases, and 5 bases had no gene match. The CDR3 bases are TGTGCCAGCAGCCCCGGGACAGGGGGAGACACTGAAGCTTTCTTT. The encoded protein is CASSPGTGGDTEAFF.

The V call is TRBV18, the J call TRBJ1-2, with D maybe TRBD1 (5 bases). In germline, CDR1 is KGHSH, CDR2 LQKENI. V lost 6 bases, J lost 5 bases, and 10 bases lay in between. CDR3 length equals 12 residues. CDR3: CASSRDHYGYTF. For the CDR3, the DNA is TGTGCCAGCTCGCGGGACCATTATGGCTACACCTTC.

The chain carries TRBV15 and TRBJ1-5; D is uncertain. This CDR3 spans 14 amino acids. CDR1 is LNHNV and CDR2 is YYDKDF in the germline V gene (reference sequence). V was trimmed by 0 bases and J by 7 bases, leaving 10 bases between them. CDR3 nucleotides: TGTGCCACCAGCAGAGAGGCTGGGAAGCAGCCCCAGCATTTT. Translation gives CATSREAGKQPQHF.

The CDR3 is CASSWTSGGREQYF. Written as DNA, the CDR3 is TGTGCCAGCAGTTGGACTAGCGGGGGGAGGGAGCAGTACTTC. The V call is TRBV6-5, the J call TRBJ2-7; 14 bases align to TRBD2. Germline V CDR1 and CDR2: MNHEY, SVGAGI. The CDR3 is 14 residues long. Trimming cost V 4 bases and J 7 bases; bases outside gene matches: 3.

V is TRBV30 and J is TRBJ2-1; 9 bases map to TRBD2. In germline, CDR1 is GTSNPN, CDR2 SVGIG (reference sequence). With 4 bases clipped from V and 8 bases from J, the junction kept 12 bases outside the gene matches. The CDR3 runs to 15 residues. CDR3 protein: CAWNNRASGKDEQFF. The CDR3 coding sequence is TGTGCCTGGAATAACCGGGCTAGCGGGAAGGATGAGCAGTTCTTC.

The chain employs TRBV18 and TRBJ2-7; 7 bases align to TRBD1. J gave up 2 bases and V 3 bases, and 13 bases lay outside the gene matches. This CDR3 comprises 17 residues. The V gene's germline CDR1 is KGHSH and CDR2 LQKENI. The CDR3 loop is CASSPPLTGTEAYEQYF. The CDR3 DNA follows: TGTGCCAGCTCACCCCCTTTAACCGGGACAGAGGCCTACGAGCAGTACTTC.

The chain carries TRBV25-1 and TRBJ1-5, with D maybe TRBD1 (5 bases). This CDR3 region has 15 residues. V lost 4 bases and J lost 5, with 15 bases in between. Germline CDR1 is MGHDK and CDR2 is SYGVNS. The CDR3 is CASSADTGGYQPQHF. CDR3 DNA: TGTGCCAGCAGTGCCGACACAGGAGGGTATCAGCCCCAGCATTTT.

This chain uses TRBV9 with TRBJ2-1; 11 bases fit TRBD2. Unmatched junction bases numbered 11, after V lost 3 bases and J lost 0 bases. The CDR3 is 19 amino acids. Germline-derived CDR1 and CDR2 are SGDLS and YYNGEE. CDR3 DNA sequence: TGTGCCAGCAGCGGTCTAGCGGGGGGCTATGCGAGCTCCTACAATGAGCAGTTCTTC. Residues: CASSGLAGGYASSYNEQFF.

V usage is TRBV27 and J usage is TRBJ1-6; D is unclear. V was pared by 7 bases and J by 4 bases, with 11 bases between. The CDR3 has 14 amino acids. The germline V gene has CDR1 MNHEY and CDR2 SMNVEV (reference sequence). CDR3 bases: TGTGCCAGCAATCCCCGACAATATAATTCACCCCTCCACTTT. The encoded protein is CASNPRQYNSPLHF.

The chain employs TRBV30 and TRBJ2-7; TRBD1 matches 11 bases. CDR1 GTSNPN and CDR2 SVGIG come from the germline V gene (reference sequence). With 2 bases clipped from V and 2 bases from J, the junction kept 11 bases outside the gene matches. The CDR3 totals 17 residues. As DNA, the CDR3 is TGTGCCTGGAGTCATGGACAGGGGGCCGGACCCCCCTACGAGCAGTACTTC. Its protein product is CAWSHGQGAGPPYEQYF.

This clone was recorded once. The gene calls are TRBV28 and TRBJ1-2, with D possibly TRBD1 on 6 matching bases. This CDR3 is built from 15 residues. Germline CDR1 MDHEN, CDR2 SYDVKM. V was shortened by 5 bases and J by 7 bases, with 20 bases between the two germline ends. The CDR3 DNA reads as TGTGCCAGCAGTAGCCTCCGGACAGAGTGGAGTGGCTACACCTTC. Protein: CASSSLRTEWSGYTF.

This clone was seen a single time. This chain uses TRBV6-5 with TRBJ1-2; D is unresolved. Trimming shortened V by 0 bases and J by 5 bases, and 10 bases separated the two germline ends. Germline CDR1 is MNHEY and CDR2 is SVGAGI. This CDR3 has 14 residues. The CDR3 loop is CASSYSIDIYGYTF. CDR3 nucleotide sequence: TGTGCCAGCAGTTACTCGATAGATATATATGGCTACACCTTC.

This clone occurred once. The junction differs from germline at one of its ends, possibly a read error. The chain carries TRBV5-6 and TRBJ1-2; the D is unclear. Germline lookup yields CDR1 SGHDT and CDR2 YYEEEE. The CDR3 covers 13 residues. The CDR3, as DNA: TGTGCCAGCAGCTTGCCCGTTTCACAGAGGGTCGCCTTC. Encoded protein: CASSLPVSQRVAF.

Turning to this clone: Germline and junction disagree at one end, which may indicate a read error. The CDR3, as DNA: TGCGCCAGCAGCCAAGGCCTGCAGATCCACTTC. Translating it yields CASSQGLQIHF. The rearrangement links TRBV4-3 to TRBJ2-7, with D hard to call. CDR1 and CDR2 (germline): LGHNA, YSLEER. The CDR3 covers 11 residues.

This clone was seen a single time. The chain links TRBV29-1 to TRBJ1-2; 9 bases align to TRBD1. Germline CDR1 and CDR2: SQVTM and ANQGSEA. This CDR3 contains 11 residues. Trimming at V came to 7 bases and at J to 7 bases, leaving 4 bases not matched to a gene. The CDR3 is CSATGGGGYTF. In DNA form, the CDR3 reads TGCAGCGCCACAGGGGGCGGTGGCTACACCTTC. The full variable domain, its missing parts supplied by reference TRBV29-1 and TRBJ1-2, is SAVISQKPSRDICQRGTSLTIQCQVDSQVTMMFWYRQQPGQSLTLIATANQGSEATYESGFVIDKFPISRPNLTFSTLTVSNMSPEDSSIYLCSATGGGGYTFGSGTRLTVV.

This clone was found once. V gene TRBV7-3 combines with J gene TRBJ2-3; D not certain. Germline V gene data show CDR1 as SGHTA and CDR2 as FQGTGA. The length of the CDR3 is 13 residues. Trimming left V 1 base short and J 2 bases short, with 4 bases between. The CDR3 is CASSLMSTDTQYF. For the CDR3, the DNA is TGTGCCAGCAGCTTAATGTCCACAGATACGCAGTATTTT.

The chain combines TRBV4-1 with TRBJ1-4; 11 bases are shared with TRBD1. The length of the CDR3 is 16 residues. V dropped 1 base and J dropped 7; count of bases not matched to a gene: 5. Germline lookup yields CDR1 MGHRA and CDR2 YSYEKL. CDR3 bases: TGCGCCAGCAGCCAAGGGAGGGGGACAGGGGGTGAAAAACTGTTTTTT. Translating gives CASSQGRGTGGEKLFF.

The chain employs TRBV7-9 and TRBJ2-7; no definite D call. The CDR3 length is 16 residues. Germline CDR1 SEHNR, CDR2 FQNEAQ (reference sequence). Trimming took 1 base from V and 1 from J, leaving 14 bases between them. The CDR3 DNA follows: TGTGCCAGCAGCTTAGGGCTGGGGTTAAAATCCTACGAGCAGTACTTC. It translates to CASSLGLGLKSYEQYF.

CDR3 sequence (DNA): TGTGCCAGCAGCTTGTCAGGGGTCCCTAACTATGGCTACACCTTC. This translates into CASSLSGVPNYGYTF. The J gene is TRBJ1-2, the V gene TRBV5-4; tentatively, D is TRBD1 (6 bases). Germline lookup yields CDR1 SGHNT and CDR2 YYREEE (reference sequence). Between the trimmed V and J ends, which lost 1 base and 0 bases, there was a span of 10 bases. CDR3 length equals 15 residues.

The gene calls are TRBV13 and TRBJ1-1; weak D call: TRBD1 (6 bases). The CDR3 contains 13 residues. Germline CDR1 reads PRHDT; CDR2 reads FYEKMQ (reference sequence). V lost 1 base, J lost 4 bases, and 7 bases lay in between. The DNA for the CDR3 is TGTGCCAGCAGCTTAGCGGGGGCCACTGAAGCTTTCTTT. Amino acid sequence: CASSLAGATEAFF. Drawing the rest from reference TRBV13 and TRBJ1-1, the complete variable domain is AAGVIQSPRHLIKEKRETATLKCYPIPRHDTVYWYQQGPGQDPQFLISFYEKMQSDKGSIPDRFSAQQFSDYHSELNMSSLELGDSALYFCASSLAGATEAFFGQGTRLTVV.

The rearrangement joins TRBV7-2 to TRBJ1-3; D possibly corresponds to TRBD1 (6 bases). The CDR3 is 14 amino acids. The V end lost 1 base, the J end lost 2 bases, and 6 bases lay between the germline ends. CDR1 is SGHTA and CDR2 is FQGNSA in the germline V gene. Written as DNA, the CDR3 is TGTGCCAGCAGCTTAGACAGGGCTGGAAACACCATATATTTT. Its translation is CASSLDRAGNTIYF.

The rearrangement links TRBV7-2 to TRBJ1-4; TRBD1 might be the D (5 bases). The CDR3 has 15 amino acids. CDR1 SGHTA and CDR2 FQGNSA come from the germline V gene. Deletions cut 5 bases from V and 8 bases from J, with 18 bases between. The CDR3 protein is CASSPRGTWDEKLFF. CDR3 nucleotides: TGTGCCAGCAGCCCGAGAGGGACCTGGGACGAAAAACTGTTTTTT.

This chain connects TRBV7-3 to TRBJ2-5, with 14 bases identical to TRBD2. The V gene's germline CDR1 is SGHTA and CDR2 FQGTGA. The CDR3 is 15 residues long. With V trimmed by 4 bases and J by 6 bases, 4 bases remained unmatched. The CDR3 protein is CASSSGLAGGQTQYF. The CDR3 DNA sequence: TGTGCCAGCAGCTCCGGACTAGCGGGAGGACAGACCCAGTACTTC.

In nucleotides, the CDR3 is TGTGCCACCAGCAGAGGGATCAATGTAATCGCAGGAAACTATGGCTACACCTTC. This codes for CATSRGINVIAGNYGYTF. This chain uses TRBV15 with TRBJ1-2, with D unresolved. Germline-derived CDR1 and CDR2 are LNHNV and YYDKDF (reference sequence). CDR3 length: 18 residues. Trimming shortened V by 1 base and J by 2 bases, and 20 bases separated the two germline ends. Full variable domain (remainder filled in from reference TRBV15 and TRBJ1-2): DAMVIQNPRYQVTQFGKPVTLSCSQTLNHNVMYWYQQKSSQAPKLLFHYYDKDFNNEADTPDNFQSRRPNTSFCFLDIRSPGLGDTAMYLCATSRGINVIAGNYGYTFGSGTRLTVV.

A note on this clone: Relative to the germline gene, one junction end is altered; a read error may explain this. The gene calls are TRBV9 and TRBJ2-1; 11 bases are a match to TRBD1. This CDR3 has 18 residues. Germline CDR1 is SGDLS and CDR2 is YYNGEE. The DNA for the CDR3 is TGTGCCAGCAGCGCTCCGGGACAGGGGGTTTTAAAGGACAATGAACAGTTCTTC. It is translated as CASSAPGQGVLKDNEQFF.